This TCR beta chain was profiled in a study of T cell responses to AZD1222 COVID-19 vaccine. Overall study findings and caveats: Donors were largely white British and mainly female; clonal diversity was possibly underestimated.

V was cut by 8 bases and J by 0 bases, with 5 bases left in between. The germline V gene encodes CDR1 MDHEN and CDR2 SYDVKM. This CDR3 region has 13 residues. Here immunoSEQ multiplex PCR was the method, and the copy in TCRdb shows in-frame clones only, minus some. The data contain 70,000 to 90,000 clones, about 82% of them singletons. With respect to this clone: What it binds is not known.

The sequenced sample was peripheral blood, obtained on day 0 of AZD1222 vaccination. This rearrangement joins TRBV28 to TRBJ2-6; possible D gene TRBD2, 5 bases. The receptor's source is an adult in good health. CDR3 sequence reads: CASRDSGANVLTF. The CDR3 bases are TGTGCCAGCCGGGACTCTGGGGCCAACGTCCTGACTTTC.